The clone carrying this TCR beta chain came up a few times. The data derive from a study of blood T cells in healthy people across ages. Healthy Caucasian individuals from Russia aged roughly 6 to 95 were enrolled as donors. Combining a sample-barcoded 5' primer with a J-beta primer mix, a second PCR ran for roughly 6 to 11 cycles. Each sample provided no less than 3 million CDR3-containing paired-end reads. Each CDR3 protein gets one entry after TCRdb re-called the 5' RACE reads with MiXCR. This sample has nearly 800,000 distinct CDR3 sequences; 25% occur once, and the top ten carry 3% to 4%. These same records also appear under a second study, on T cells of mothers and their children. That paper notes: Barcodes for each sample and 2-4 random nucleotides were added by the M1S primer used in the second PCR.

The origin of this receptor is a boy under 18 in good health. Sequenced input: blood.

CDR3: CASSSTGEAAYTF. The CDR3 DNA reads TGTGCCAGCAGCTCCACTGGGGAGGCAGCCTACACCTTC. This chain connects TRBV7-9 to TRBJ1-2; D remains ambiguous. The CDR3 totals 13 residues. V was shortened by 4 bases and J by 10 bases, with 16 bases between the two germline ends. From germline, CDR1 is SEHNR and CDR2 FQNEAQ (reference sequence). Complete variable domain (other parts from reference TRBV7-9 and TRBJ1-2): DTGVSQNPRHKITKRGQNVTFRCDPISEHNRLYWYRQTLGQGPEFLTYFQNEAQLEKSRLLSDRFSAERPKGSFSTLEIQRTEQGDSAMYLCASSSTGEAAYTFGSGTRLTVV.